The 5 T cell receptor beta chains in this list originate from one sample, sequenced in a study of cytomegalovirus exposure and HLA in healthy donors (dated by TCRdb to about 2017). Library generation was performed with the immunoSEQ multiplex PCR assay. For the multiplex PCR, a mixture combining 60 forward primers for TCR Vbeta segments and 13 reverse primers for TCR Jbeta segments was used. In its TCRdb copy, this immuneACCESS table keeps in-frame sequences only and misses some clones. Where compared with another copy, unresolved V genes explain less than half of these, and the others have no known cause. The sample table shows 200,000 to 250,000 clones, and approximately 70% are seen once. Around 3% of the sample comes from the top ten. The sample consisted of PBMCs. All receptors derive from a man aged 40-50 years in good health and CMV-seropositive.

The V and J genes are TRBV18 and TRBJ1-1, with 7 bases that match TRBD1. Germline CDR1 and CDR2: KGHSH and LQKENI. This CDR3 contains 16 residues. The ends lost 6 bases at V and 3 bases at J; junction bases unmatched: 13. The CDR3 loop reads CASSSVIGGSDTEAFF. CDR3 in DNA: TGTGCCAGCTCCTCCGTAATAGGGGGCAGCGACACTGAAGCTTTCTTT.

The gene calls are TRBV27 and TRBJ1-2; 7 bases match TRBD1. Germline V CDR1 and CDR2: MNHEY, SMNVEV (reference sequence). Unmatched junction bases numbered 15, after V lost 5 bases and J lost 6 bases. This CDR3 is built from 16 residues. The CDR3 loop is CASSPPQKTGWDGYTF. DNA of the CDR3: TGTGCCAGCAGTCCCCCCCAAAAGACAGGGTGGGATGGCTACACCTTC.

The rearrangement uses TRBV19 and TRBJ2-1; TRBD2 matches 8 bases. The V gene's germline CDR1 is LNHDA and CDR2 SQIVND (reference sequence). The CDR3 extends over 15 amino acids. Trimming at V came to 5 bases and at J to 6 bases, leaving 9 bases not matched to a gene. This CDR3 reads CASSSPGLGANEQFF. Written as DNA, the CDR3 is TGTGCCAGTAGTTCTCCGGGACTAGGTGCCAATGAGCAGTTCTTC.

The table lists this clone with a few counts. The chain employs TRBV6-1 and TRBJ1-1; no clear D. The CDR3 spans 11 residues. V lost 3 bases, J lost 5 bases, and 4 bases lay in between. Germline V gives CDR1 MNHNS, CDR2 SASEGT. The CDR3 reads CASSERTEAFF. CDR3 in DNA: TGTGCCAGCAGTGAGCGGACTGAAGCTTTCTTT.

The chain recombines TRBV7-9 with TRBJ1-3, with 7 bases aligning to TRBD1. The ends lost 11 bases at V and 4 bases at J; junction bases unmatched: 20. This CDR3 region has 17 residues. Germline assignment: CDR1 SEHNR and CDR2 FQNEAQ (reference sequence). The CDR3 DNA sequence: TGTGCCTCACAGCTAATGAGAGGGCAGGGACAGGGAAACACCATATATTTT. Translating it yields CASQLMRGQGQGNTIYF.